This entry is about one TCR beta chain. This entry comes from a study of control samples from healthy donors and cancer patients. The data were produced by immunoSEQ multiplex PCR, yet TCRdb's version contains in-frame clones alone and is incomplete. Found here are 110,000 or so clones, approximately 87% of them singletons; the top ten hold 9.5% to 13%. This CDR3 spans 12 amino acids. V shed 4 bases and J shed 0 bases, with 6 bases lying between them. Germline loops: CDR1 SQVTM, CDR2 ANQGSEA. This sequence originates from a man aged 25 to 40 in good health. The sequencing sample was made of blood. V usage is TRBV29-1 and J usage is TRBJ1-2; D ambiguous. CDR3 sequence: CSVVEPNYGYTF. The CDR3 coding sequence is TGCAGCGTTGTGGAACCTAACTATGGCTACACCTTC.